This T cell receptor beta chain was obtained from a study of T cell changes during pregnancy in multiple sclerosis. Data came from immunoSEQ multiplex PCR; TCRdb stores just in-frame clones and leaves some out. Of about 41,000 clones listed, 80% to 90% are singletons. The germline V gene has CDR1 LGHNT and CDR2 FRNRAP. Trimming removed 2 bases at V and 0 bases at J, with 11 bases between. The CDR3 totals 15 residues. The sequencing used CD4+ T cells from peripheral blood mononuclear cells, collected in the first trimester of pregnancy. The receptor's source is a female donor with multiple sclerosis, enrolled in a pregnancy study. The chain joins TRBV12-5 to TRBJ2-7; D might be TRBD1 (5 bases). CDR3 in amino acids: CASGLSQGFSYEQYF. CDR3 DNA sequence: TGTGCTAGTGGTTTGTCCCAGGGTTTCTCCTACGAGCAGTACTTC.